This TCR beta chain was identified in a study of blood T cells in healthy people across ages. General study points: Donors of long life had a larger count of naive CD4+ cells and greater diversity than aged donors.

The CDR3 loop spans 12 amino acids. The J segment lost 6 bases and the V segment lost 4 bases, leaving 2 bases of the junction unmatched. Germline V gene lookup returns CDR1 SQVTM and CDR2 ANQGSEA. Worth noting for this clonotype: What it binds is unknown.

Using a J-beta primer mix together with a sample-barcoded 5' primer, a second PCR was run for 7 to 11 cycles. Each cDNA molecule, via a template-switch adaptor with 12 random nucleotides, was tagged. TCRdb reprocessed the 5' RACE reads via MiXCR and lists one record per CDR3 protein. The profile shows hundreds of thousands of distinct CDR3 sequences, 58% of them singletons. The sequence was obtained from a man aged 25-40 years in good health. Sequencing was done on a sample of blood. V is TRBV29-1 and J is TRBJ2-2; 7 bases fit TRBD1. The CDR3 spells CSVVTGAGELFF. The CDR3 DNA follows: TGCAGCGTTGTTACAGGGGCCGGGGAGCTGTTTTTT.